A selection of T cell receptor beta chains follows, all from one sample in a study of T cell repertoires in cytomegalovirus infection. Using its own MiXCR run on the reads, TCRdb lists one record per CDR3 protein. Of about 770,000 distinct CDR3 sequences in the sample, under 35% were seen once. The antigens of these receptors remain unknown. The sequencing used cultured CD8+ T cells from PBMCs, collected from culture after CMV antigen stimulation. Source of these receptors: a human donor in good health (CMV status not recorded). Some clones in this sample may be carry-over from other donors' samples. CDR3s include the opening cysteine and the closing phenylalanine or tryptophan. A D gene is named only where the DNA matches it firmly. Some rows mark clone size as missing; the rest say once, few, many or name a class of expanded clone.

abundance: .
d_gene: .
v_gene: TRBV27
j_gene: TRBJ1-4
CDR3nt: TGTGCCAGCAATCCCACTGGCCGGATAACAACTAATGAAAAACTGTTTTTT
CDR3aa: CASNPTGRITTNEKLFF

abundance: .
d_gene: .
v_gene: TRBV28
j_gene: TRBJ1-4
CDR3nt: TGTGCCAGCACCACCACAGGGTCGAATAGTCGACTGTTTTTT
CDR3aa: CASTTTGSNSRLFF

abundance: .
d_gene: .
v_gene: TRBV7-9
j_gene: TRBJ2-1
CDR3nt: TGTGCCAGCAGCCTCTCCGGGGGCTACTACGATGAGCAGTTCTTC
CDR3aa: CASSLSGGYYDEQFF

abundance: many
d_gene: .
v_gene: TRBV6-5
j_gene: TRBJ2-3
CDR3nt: TGTGCCAGCAGTTACGCGGGAAGCACAGATACGCAGTATTTT
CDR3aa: CASSYAGSTDTQYF

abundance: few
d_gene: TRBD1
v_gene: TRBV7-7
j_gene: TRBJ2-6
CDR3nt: TGTGCTAGCAGCCCGGGGACAGACTCTGGGGCCAACGTCCTGACTTTC
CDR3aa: CASSPGTDSGANVLTF

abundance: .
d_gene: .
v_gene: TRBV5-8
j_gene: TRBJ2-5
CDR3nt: TGTGCCAGCAGGACCCTTGAAGAGACCCAGTACTTC
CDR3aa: CASRTLEETQYF

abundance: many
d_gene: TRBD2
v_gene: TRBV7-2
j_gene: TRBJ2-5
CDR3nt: TGTGCCAGCAGCGTTACTAGCGGGACTGAAGAGACCCAGTACTTC
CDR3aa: CASSVTSGTEETQYF

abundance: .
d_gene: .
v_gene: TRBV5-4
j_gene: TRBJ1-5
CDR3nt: TGTGCCAGCAGCTTCCAAGGTATTAATCAGCCCCAGCATTTT
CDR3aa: CASSFQGINQPQHF

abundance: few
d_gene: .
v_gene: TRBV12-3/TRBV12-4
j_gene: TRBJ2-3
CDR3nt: TGTGCCAGCAGTTTGCGGAAGGGGGATACGCAGTATTTT
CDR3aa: CASSLRKGDTQYF

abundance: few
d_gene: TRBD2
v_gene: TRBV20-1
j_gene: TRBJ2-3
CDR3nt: TGCAGTGCTAGATCCCTAGCGGAGGCCACAGATACGCAGTATTTT
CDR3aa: CSARSLAEATDTQYF

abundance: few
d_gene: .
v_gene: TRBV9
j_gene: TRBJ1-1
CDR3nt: TGTGCCAGCAGCGTAGGAACACGAACTGAAGCTTTCTTT
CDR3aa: CASSVGTRTEAFF

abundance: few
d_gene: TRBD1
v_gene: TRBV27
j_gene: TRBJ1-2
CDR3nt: TGTGCCAGCAGTTACGACAGGGCGCTGTATGGCTACACCTTC
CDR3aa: CASSYDRALYGYTF

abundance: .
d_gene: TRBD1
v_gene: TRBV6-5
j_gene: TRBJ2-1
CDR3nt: TGTGCCAGCAGTTACCACATTCCGGGACAGGGGAACAATGAGCAGTTCTTC
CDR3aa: CASSYHIPGQGNNEQFF

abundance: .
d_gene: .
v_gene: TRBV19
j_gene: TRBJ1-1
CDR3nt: TGTGCCAGTAGTATCAGGGGAGTTACTGAAGCTTTCTTT
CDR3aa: CASSIRGVTEAFF

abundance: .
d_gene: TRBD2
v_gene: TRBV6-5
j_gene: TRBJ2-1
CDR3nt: TGTGCCAGCAGTTACACGGGAGGTCTTGAGCAGTTCTTC
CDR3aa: CASSYTGGLEQFF

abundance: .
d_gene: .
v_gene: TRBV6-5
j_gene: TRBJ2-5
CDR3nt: TGTGCCAGCAGTTACGGGTTTCAAGAGACCCAGTACTTC
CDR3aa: CASSYGFQETQYF

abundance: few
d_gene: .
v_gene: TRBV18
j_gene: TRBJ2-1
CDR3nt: TGTGCCAGCTCACCACCGTCGGGCGGGGCCGCCTACAATGAGCAGTTCTTC
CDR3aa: CASSPPSGGAAYNEQFF

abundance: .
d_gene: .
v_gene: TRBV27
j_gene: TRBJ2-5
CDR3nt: TGTGCCAGCAGTTTATACGGAATGGCCCAAGAGACCCAGTACTTC
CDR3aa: CASSLYGMAQETQYF

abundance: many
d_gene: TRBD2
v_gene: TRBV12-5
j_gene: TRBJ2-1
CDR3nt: TGTGCTAGTGGTTTGGTATTCGACCACGCCGGGACTAGCGGGGGGCGCTCCTACAATGAGCAGTTCTTC
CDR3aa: CASGLVFDHAGTSGGRSYNEQFF

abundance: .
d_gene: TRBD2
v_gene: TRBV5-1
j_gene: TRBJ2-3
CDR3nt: TGCGCCAGCAGCTCACCGACTAGCGGGAGCCGAGATACGCAGTATTTT
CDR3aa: CASSSPTSGSRDTQYF

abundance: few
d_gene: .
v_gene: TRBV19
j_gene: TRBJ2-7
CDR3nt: TGTGCCAGTAGTATACTAGGCAGGGGACCCGACGAGCAGTACTTC
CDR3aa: CASSILGRGPDEQYF

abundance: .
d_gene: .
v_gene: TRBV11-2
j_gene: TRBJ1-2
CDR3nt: TGTGCCAGCAGATCCACCCTGCAAACGAGGGGCTACACCTTC
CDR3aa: CASRSTLQTRGYTF

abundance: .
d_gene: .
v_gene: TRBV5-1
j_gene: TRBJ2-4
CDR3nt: TGCGCCAGCAGCTTGGCCAGAGGGGATGCCAAAAACATTCAGTACTTC
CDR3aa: CASSLARGDAKNIQYF

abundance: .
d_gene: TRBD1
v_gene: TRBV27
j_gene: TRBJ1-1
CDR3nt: TGTGCCAGCAGTATGAGGGGGCGCTTAACTGAAGCTTTCTTT
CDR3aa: CASSMRGRLTEAFF

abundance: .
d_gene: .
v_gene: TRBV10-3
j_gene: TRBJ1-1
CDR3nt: TGTGCCATCCGGGAAGACTGGAACACTGAAGCTTTCTTT
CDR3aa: CAIREDWNTEAFF

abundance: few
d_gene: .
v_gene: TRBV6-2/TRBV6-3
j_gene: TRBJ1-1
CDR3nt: TGTGCCAGCAGTTACTCCCCGACCGGGAGTTTCTTT
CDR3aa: CASSYSPTGSFF

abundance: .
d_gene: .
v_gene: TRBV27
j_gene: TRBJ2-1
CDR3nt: TGTGCCAGCAGTTTATATGGTGACTCCTACAATGAGCAGTTCTTC
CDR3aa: CASSLYGDSYNEQFF

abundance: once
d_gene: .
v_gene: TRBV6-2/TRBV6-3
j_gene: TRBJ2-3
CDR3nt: TGTGCCAGCAGTTACTTCCCCGCTAGCACAGATACGCAGTATTTT
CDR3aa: CASSYFPASTDTQYF

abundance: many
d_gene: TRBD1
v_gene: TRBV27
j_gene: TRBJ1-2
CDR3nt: TGTGCCAGCAGCGGACAGGGCTATGGCTACACCTTC
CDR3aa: CASSGQGYGYTF

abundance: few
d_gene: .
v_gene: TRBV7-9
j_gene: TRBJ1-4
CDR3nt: TGTGCCAGCAGCACTCCTTCCGGGACACCGAATGAAAAACTGTTTTTT
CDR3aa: CASSTPSGTPNEKLFF

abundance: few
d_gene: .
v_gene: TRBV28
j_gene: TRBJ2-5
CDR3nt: TGTGCCAGCAGTTTAGATCAGATCCAAGAGACCCAGTACTTC
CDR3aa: CASSLDQIQETQYF

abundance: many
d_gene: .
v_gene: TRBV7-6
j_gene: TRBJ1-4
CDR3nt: TGTGCCAGCAGCACGGGGGACGGAAATGAAAAACTGTTTTTT
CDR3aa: CASSTGDGNEKLFF

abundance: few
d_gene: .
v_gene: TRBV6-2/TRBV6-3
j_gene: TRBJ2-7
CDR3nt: TGTGCCAGCAGCTACCGGGGAGGGGACATCTACGAGCAGTACTTC
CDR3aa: CASSYRGGDIYEQYF

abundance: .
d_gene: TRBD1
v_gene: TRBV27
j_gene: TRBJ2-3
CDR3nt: TGTGCCAGCAGTACAGGGGTACGAACAGATACGCAGTATTTT
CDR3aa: CASSTGVRTDTQYF

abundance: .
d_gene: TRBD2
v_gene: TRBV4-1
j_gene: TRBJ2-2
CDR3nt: TGCGCCAGCAGCCAAGCTCCGCGGGGGGGCTCCGGGGAGCTGTTTTTT
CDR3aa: CASSQAPRGGSGELFF

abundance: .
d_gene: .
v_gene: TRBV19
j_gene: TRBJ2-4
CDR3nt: TGTGCCAGTACCCCGGAGTCAGGAGCCAAAAACATTCAGTACTTC
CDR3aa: CASTPESGAKNIQYF

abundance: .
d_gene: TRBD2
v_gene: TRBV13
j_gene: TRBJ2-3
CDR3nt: TGTGCCAGCAGACTCCGGAGAGCGGGGGGATTGGATACGCAGTATTTT
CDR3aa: CASRLRRAGGLDTQYF

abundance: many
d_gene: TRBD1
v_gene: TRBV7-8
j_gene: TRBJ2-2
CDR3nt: TGTGCCAGCAGCTCGAACAGGGGGGTGAACACCGGGGAGCTGTTTTTT
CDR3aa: CASSSNRGVNTGELFF

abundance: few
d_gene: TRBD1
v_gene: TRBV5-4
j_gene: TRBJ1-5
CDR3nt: TGTGCCAGCAGCTCTTCCGGACAGGGAAATCAGCCCCAGCATTTT
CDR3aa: CASSSSGQGNQPQHF

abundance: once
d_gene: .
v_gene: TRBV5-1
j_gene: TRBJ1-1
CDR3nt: TGCGCCAGCAGCTCCGATATGGGGGCGACCCTGAACACTGAAGCTTTCTTT
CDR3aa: CASSSDMGATLNTEAFF

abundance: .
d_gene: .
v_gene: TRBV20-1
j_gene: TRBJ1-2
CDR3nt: TGCAGTGCTAGCCCGGGACGGCCATTTGGCTACACCTTC
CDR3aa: CSASPGRPFGYTF

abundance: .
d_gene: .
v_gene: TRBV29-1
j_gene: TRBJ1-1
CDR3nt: TGCAGCGGCTTGGGTGGGGACACTGAAGCTTTCTTT
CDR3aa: CSGLGGDTEAFF

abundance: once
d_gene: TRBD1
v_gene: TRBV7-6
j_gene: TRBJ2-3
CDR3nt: TGTGCCAGCAGCTTAGATCAGGGGGCTTGGCCAGATACGCAGTATTTT
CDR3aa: CASSLDQGAWPDTQYF

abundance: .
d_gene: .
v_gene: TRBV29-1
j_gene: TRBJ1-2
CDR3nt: TGCAGCGTTATTACGAGGCGTGGCTACACCTTC
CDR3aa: CSVITRRGYTF

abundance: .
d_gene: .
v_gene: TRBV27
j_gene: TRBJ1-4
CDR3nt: TGTGCCAGCAGTTTATTGGGGCAGGAAAAACTGTTTTTT
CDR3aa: CASSLLGQEKLFF

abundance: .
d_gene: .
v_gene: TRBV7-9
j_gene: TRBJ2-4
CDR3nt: TGTGCCAGCAGCTTAGGCGGGGAAAACATTCAGTACTTC
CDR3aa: CASSLGGENIQYF